This TCR beta chain was obtained from a study of blood T cell repertoires in COVID-19. Study at large: The United States, Italy and Spain were the sources of the acute and convalescent COVID-19 samples.

The J segment lost 6 bases and the V segment lost 5 bases, leaving 7 bases of the junction unmatched. Germline V gene lookup returns CDR1 SEHNR and CDR2 FQNEAQ (reference sequence). This CDR3 spans 15 amino acids. The assay was immunoSEQ multiplex PCR, and TCRdb's table has in-frame clones only and misses some. The sample carries about 270,000 clones, approximately 90% recorded once. The V gene is TRBV7-9, the J gene TRBJ2-4; 10 positions match TRBD1. What was sequenced was PBMCs or T cells enriched from blood (not recorded which). The source is a woman aged 18 to 35 who had recovered from COVID-19. This CDR3 reads CASSALGDRGNIQYF. CDR3 DNA: TGTGCCAGCAGCGCCTTAGGGGACAGGGGAAACATTCAGTACTTC.